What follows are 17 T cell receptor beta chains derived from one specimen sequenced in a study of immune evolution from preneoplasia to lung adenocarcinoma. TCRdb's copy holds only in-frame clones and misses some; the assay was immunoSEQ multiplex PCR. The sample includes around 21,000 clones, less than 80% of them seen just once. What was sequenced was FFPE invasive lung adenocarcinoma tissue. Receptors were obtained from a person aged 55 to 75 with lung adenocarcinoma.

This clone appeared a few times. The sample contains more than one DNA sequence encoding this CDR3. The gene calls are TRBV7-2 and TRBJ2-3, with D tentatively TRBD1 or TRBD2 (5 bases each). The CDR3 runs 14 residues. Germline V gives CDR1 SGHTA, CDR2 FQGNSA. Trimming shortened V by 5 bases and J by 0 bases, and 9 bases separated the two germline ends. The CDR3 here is CASSRDGSTDTQYF. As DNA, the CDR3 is TGTGCCAGCAGCCGGGACGGCAGCACAGATACGCAGTATTTT.

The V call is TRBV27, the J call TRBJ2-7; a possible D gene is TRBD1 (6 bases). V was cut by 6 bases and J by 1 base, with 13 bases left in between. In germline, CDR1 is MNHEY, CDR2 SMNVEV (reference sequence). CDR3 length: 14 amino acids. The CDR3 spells CASRRTDPSYEQYF. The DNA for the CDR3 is TGTGCCAGCAGACGGACAGATCCTTCCTACGAGCAGTACTTC.

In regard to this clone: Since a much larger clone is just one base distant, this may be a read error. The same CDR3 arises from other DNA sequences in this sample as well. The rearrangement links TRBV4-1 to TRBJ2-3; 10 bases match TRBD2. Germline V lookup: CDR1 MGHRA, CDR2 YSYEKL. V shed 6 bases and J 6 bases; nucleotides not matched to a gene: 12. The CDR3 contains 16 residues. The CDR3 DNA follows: TGCGCCAGCAGTAATCGCGAAACTAGCGGGACGGATACGCAGTATTTT. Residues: CASSNRETSGTDTQYF.

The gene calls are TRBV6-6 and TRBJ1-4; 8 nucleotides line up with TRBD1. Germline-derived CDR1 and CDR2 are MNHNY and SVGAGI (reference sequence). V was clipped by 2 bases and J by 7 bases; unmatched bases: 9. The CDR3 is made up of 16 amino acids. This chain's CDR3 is CASSYEIDRGSEKLFF. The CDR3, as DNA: TGTGCCAGCAGTTACGAGATTGACAGGGGCAGTGAAAAACTGTTTTTT.

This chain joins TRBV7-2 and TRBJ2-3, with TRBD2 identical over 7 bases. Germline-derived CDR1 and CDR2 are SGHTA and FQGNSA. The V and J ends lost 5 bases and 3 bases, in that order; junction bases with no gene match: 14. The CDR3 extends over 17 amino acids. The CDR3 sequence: CASSPSGRAGDTDTQYF. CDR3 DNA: TGTGCCAGCAGCCCATCCGGGCGGGCGGGAGATACAGATACGCAGTATTTT. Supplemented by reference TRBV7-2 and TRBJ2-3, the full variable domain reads GAGVSQSPSNKVTEKGKDVELRCDPISGHTALYWYRQSLGQGLEFLIYFQGNSAPDKSGLPSDRFSAERTGGSVSTLTIQRTQQEDSAVYLCASSPSGRAGDTDTQYFGPGTRLTVL.

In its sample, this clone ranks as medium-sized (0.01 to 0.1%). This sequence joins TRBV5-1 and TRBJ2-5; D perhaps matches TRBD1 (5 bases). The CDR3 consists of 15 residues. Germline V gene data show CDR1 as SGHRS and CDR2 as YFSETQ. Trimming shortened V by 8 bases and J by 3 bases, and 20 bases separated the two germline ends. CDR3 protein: CASRLRGSSEETQYF. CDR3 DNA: TGCGCCAGTCGCCTAAGGGGCAGCTCCGAAGAGACCCAGTACTTC.

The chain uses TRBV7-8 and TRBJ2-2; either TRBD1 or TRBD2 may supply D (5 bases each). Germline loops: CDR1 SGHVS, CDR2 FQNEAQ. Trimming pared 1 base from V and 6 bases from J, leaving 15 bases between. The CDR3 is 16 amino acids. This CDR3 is CASSLGPPGRSGELFF. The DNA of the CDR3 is TGTGCCAGCAGCTTAGGCCCTCCGGGGCGCTCCGGGGAGCTGTTTTTT.

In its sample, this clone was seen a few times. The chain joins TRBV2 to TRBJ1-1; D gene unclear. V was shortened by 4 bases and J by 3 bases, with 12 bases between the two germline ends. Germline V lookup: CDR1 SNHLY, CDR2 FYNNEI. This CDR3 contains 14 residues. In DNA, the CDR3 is TGTGCCAGCAGTGCCCAAACAGCGCACACTGAAGCTTTCTTT. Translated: CASSAQTAHTEAFF.

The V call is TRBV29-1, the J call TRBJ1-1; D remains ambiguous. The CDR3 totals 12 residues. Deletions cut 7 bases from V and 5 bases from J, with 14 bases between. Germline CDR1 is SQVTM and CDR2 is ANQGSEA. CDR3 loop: CSAGLGGTEAFF. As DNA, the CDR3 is TGCAGCGCGGGCCTGGGAGGGACTGAAGCTTTCTTT.

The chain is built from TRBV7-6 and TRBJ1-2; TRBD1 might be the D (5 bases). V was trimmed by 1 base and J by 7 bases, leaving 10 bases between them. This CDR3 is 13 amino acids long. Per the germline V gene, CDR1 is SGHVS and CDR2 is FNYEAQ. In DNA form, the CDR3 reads TGTGCCAGCAGCTTAGGGACAACAAGTGGCTACACCTTC. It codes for CASSLGTTSGYTF.

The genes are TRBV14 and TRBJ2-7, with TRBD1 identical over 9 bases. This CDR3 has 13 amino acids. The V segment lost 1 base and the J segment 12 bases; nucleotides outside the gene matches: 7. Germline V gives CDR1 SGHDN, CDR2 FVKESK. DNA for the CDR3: TGTGCCAGCAGCCAAGCCGCCGGGACAGGGTTGTACTTC. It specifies CASSQAAGTGLYF.

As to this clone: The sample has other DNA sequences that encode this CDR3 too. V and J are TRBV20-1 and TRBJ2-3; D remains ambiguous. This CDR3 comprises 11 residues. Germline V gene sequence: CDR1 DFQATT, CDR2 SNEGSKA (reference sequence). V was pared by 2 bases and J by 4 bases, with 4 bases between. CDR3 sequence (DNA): TGCAGTGCTAGACTAGCAGATACGCAGTATTTT. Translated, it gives CSARLADTQYF.

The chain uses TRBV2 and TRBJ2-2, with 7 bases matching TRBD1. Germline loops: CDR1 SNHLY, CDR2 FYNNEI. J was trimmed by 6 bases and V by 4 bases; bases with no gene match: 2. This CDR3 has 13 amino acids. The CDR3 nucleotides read TGTGCCAGCAGTGGACAGGGCTCCGGGGAGCTGTTTTTT. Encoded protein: CASSGQGSGELFF.

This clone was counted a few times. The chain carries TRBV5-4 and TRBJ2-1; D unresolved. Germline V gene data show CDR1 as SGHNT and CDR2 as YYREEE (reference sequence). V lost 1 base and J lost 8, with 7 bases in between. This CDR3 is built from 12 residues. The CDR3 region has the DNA TGTGCCAGCAGCTTGTCTAGGGATGAGCAGTTCTTC. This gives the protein CASSLSRDEQFF.

CDR3 sequence reads: CASSWGYEQYF. The DNA of the CDR3 is TGTGCCAGCTCCTGGGGCTACGAGCAGTACTTC. V usage is TRBV18 and J usage is TRBJ2-7; D ambiguous. The germline gives CDR1 KGHSH, CDR2 LQKENI. This CDR3 has 11 residues. Trimming removed 6 bases at V and 3 bases at J, with 6 bases between.

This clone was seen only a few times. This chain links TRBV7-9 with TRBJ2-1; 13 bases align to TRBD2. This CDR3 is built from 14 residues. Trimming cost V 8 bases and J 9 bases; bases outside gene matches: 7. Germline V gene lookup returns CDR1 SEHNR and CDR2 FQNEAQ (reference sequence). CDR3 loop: CASQGLAGDGEQFF. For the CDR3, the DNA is TGTGCCAGCCAAGGACTAGCGGGAGACGGTGAGCAGTTCTTC.

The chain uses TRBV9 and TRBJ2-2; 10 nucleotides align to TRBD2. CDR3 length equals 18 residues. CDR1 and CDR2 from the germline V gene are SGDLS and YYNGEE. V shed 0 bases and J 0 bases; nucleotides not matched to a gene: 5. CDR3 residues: CASSVEGLATTNTGELFF. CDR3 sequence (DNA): TGTGCCAGCAGCGTAGAGGGACTAGCGACCACGAACACCGGGGAGCTGTTTTTT.